This T cell receptor beta chain was documented in a study of shared clonotypes between healthy human individuals. The table came from immunoSEQ multiplex PCR; TCRdb's copy has only in-frame clones and leaves some out. The sample holds about 330,000 clones, approximately 74% seen once. Per the germline V gene, CDR1 is ENHRY and CDR2 is SYGVKD. This CDR3 has 13 residues. The germline V and J ends were trimmed by 0 bases and 6 bases, with 6 bases remaining between them. The sequencing input was memory CD4+ T cells sorted from blood. Regarding subset: CD45RA-negative fraction. The sequence was obtained from a young man in good health. The chain joins TRBV10-3 to TRBJ2-4; D is undetermined. This chain's CDR3 is CAISESRRNIQYF. CDR3 in DNA: TGTGCCATCAGTGAGTCTAGGAGAAACATTCAGTACTTC.